The 17 T cell receptor beta chains given below trace back to one sample, sequenced in a study of response to subunit inactivated influenza vaccine. TCRdb processed the RT-PCR reads anew with MiXCR; each CDR3 protein has one entry. The sample carries around 500,000 distinct CDR3 sequences, roughly 11% recorded once. Sequencing used PBMCs from blood, obtained 40 to 50 days after vaccination. The source of these receptors is a man in his forties or fifties who received an inactivated influenza vaccine.

This clonotype was seen a handful of times. The chain employs TRBV9 and TRBJ2-2; D is perhaps TRBD1 or TRBD2 (7 bases each). Per the germline V gene, CDR1 is SGDLS and CDR2 is YYNGEE. There are 17 residues in the CDR3. Trimming took 0 bases from V and 5 from J, leaving 17 bases between them. The DNA for the CDR3 is TGTGCCAGCAGCGTAGCTCCGACAGGGCGGGGGACCGGGGAGCTGTTTTTT. This codes for CASSVAPTGRGTGELFF.

This clonotype was seen at least ten times. The V and J genes are TRBV12-3 or TRBV12-4 and TRBJ1-6; TRBD1 is a possible D gene (5 bases). Deletions cut 4 bases from V and 13 bases from J, with 8 bases between. The CDR3 sequence is 11 residues long. The CDR3 nucleotides read TGTGCCAGCAGTTCTAAGGGGCCCCTCCACTTT. Translating it yields CASSSKGPLHF.

Many counts were recorded for this clonotype. J is TRBJ2-3 and V is TRBV12-3 or TRBV12-4, with D perhaps matching TRBD1 or TRBD2 (6 bases each). The CDR3 extends over 17 amino acids. The V end was cut by 6 bases, the J end by 0 bases, with 19 bases between. This CDR3 reads CASSAGSGGWSTDTQYF. CDR3 bases: TGTGCCAGCAGCGCTGGCTCCGGGGGCTGGAGCACAGATACGCAGTATTTT.

The genes are TRBV6-2 or TRBV6-3 and TRBJ2-7; the match to TRBD1 covers 9 bases. In germline, CDR1 is MNHEY, CDR2 SVGEGT. J lost 5 bases, V lost 6 bases, and 8 bases had no gene match. The CDR3 has 14 amino acids. In DNA form, the CDR3 reads TGTGCCAGCAGATGGGACAGGGCGTACGACGAGCAGTACTTC. Translating gives CASRWDRAYDEQYF.

CDR3 bases: TGTGCCAGCAGACATAGGGATGAGCAGTTCTTC. The encoded protein is CASRHRDEQFF. This sequence joins TRBV28 and TRBJ2-1; no definite D call. This CDR3 is built from 11 residues. Germline V gene lookup returns CDR1 MDHEN and CDR2 SYDVKM. Trimming removed 6 bases from V and 8 bases from J, with 8 bases in between.

The chain joins TRBV6-1 to TRBJ2-1; D might be TRBD2 (7 bases). The V end was cut by 6 bases, the J end by 0 bases, with 12 bases between. This CDR3 is 15 amino acids long. The germline CDR1 and CDR2 sequences are MNHNS and SASEGT. CDR3 nucleotides: TGTGCCAGCAGGGAGGGGGGGAACTCCTACAATGAGCAGTTCTTC. This gives the protein CASREGGNSYNEQFF.

The chain is built from TRBV7-9 and TRBJ2-7; possible D gene TRBD2, 6 bases. CDR3 size: 12 residues. The germline V gene has CDR1 SEHNR and CDR2 FQNEAQ (reference sequence). Trimming shortened V by 10 bases and J by 5 bases, and 15 bases separated the two germline ends. The CDR3 here is CATTAGTDEQYF. The DNA for the CDR3 is TGTGCCACCACCGCGGGGACCGACGAGCAGTACTTC.

V gene TRBV2 combines with J gene TRBJ2-3, with D maybe TRBD1 (5 bases). Germline V gene lookup returns CDR1 SNHLY and CDR2 FYNNEI. CDR3 length: 14 amino acids. V was clipped by 6 bases and J by 0 bases, with 10 bases between them. CDR3 sequence: CASREDTSTDTQYF. CDR3 in DNA: TGTGCCAGCAGAGAGGACACCAGCACAGATACGCAGTATTTT.

The chain carries TRBV7-2 and TRBJ2-2, with TRBD2 as a possible D gene (6 bases). Germline V CDR1 and CDR2: SGHTA, FQGNSA. The CDR3 sequence is 14 residues long. V lost 5 bases to trimming and J lost 7 bases, with 14 bases between them. The CDR3 loop is CASSALSGVGELFF. The DNA for the CDR3 is TGTGCCAGCAGCGCATTATCGGGAGTCGGGGAGCTGTTTTTT.

V gene TRBV18 combines with J gene TRBJ2-5; the match to TRBD2 covers 9 bases. Germline trimming cut 1 base from V and 5 bases from J; bases unmatched to any gene: 5. This CDR3 comprises 15 residues. The germline CDR1 and CDR2 sequences are KGHSH and LQKENI. The CDR3 coding sequence is TGTGCCAGCTCACCACTAGCGGGGGTCTCGGAGACCCAGTACTTC. Protein sequence: CASSPLAGVSETQYF.

This clonotype came up a few times. The rearrangement links TRBV11-2 to TRBJ1-4, with 9 nucleotides matching TRBD1. Germline lookup yields CDR1 SGHAT and CDR2 FQNNGV. This CDR3 region has 15 residues. J was trimmed by 7 bases and V by 1 base; bases with no gene match: 4. This chain's CDR3 is CASSLAQGAFEKLFF. Written as DNA, the CDR3 is TGTGCCAGCAGCTTAGCACAGGGGGCTTTTGAAAAACTGTTTTTT.

This clonotype was found a few times. This sequence joins TRBV24-1 and TRBJ1-5, with unresolved D. The V gene lost 4 bases and the J gene lost 6 bases, with 9 bases spanning the gap. This CDR3 has 13 amino acids. Germline loops: CDR1 KGHDR, CDR2 SFDVKD. The CDR3 reads CATSEGATQPQHF. CDR3 nucleotides: TGTGCCACCAGTGAAGGAGCCACTCAGCCCCAGCATTTT.

This rearrangement joins TRBV6-1 to TRBJ2-5; TRBD2 matches 15 bases. CDR1 and CDR2 (germline): MNHNS, SASEGT. Trimming removed 5 bases from V and 7 bases from J; junction bases left unmatched: 2. The length of the CDR3 is 14 residues. This CDR3 is CASSQGLAGGTQYF. The CDR3 DNA reads TGTGCCAGCAGTCAGGGACTAGCGGGAGGGACCCAGTACTTC.

The V gene is TRBV4-1, the J gene TRBJ2-3, with D maybe TRBD1 (5 bases). Trimming removed 0 bases from V and 0 bases from J, with 16 bases in between. The CDR3 contains 18 residues. The germline CDR1 and CDR2 sequences are MGHRA and YSYEKL. CDR3 sequence reads: CASSQDRARGSSTDTQYF. In nucleotides, the CDR3 is TGCGCCAGCAGCCAAGATCGGGCAAGGGGATCTAGCACAGATACGCAGTATTTT.

The chain combines TRBV6-5 with TRBJ2-1; 12 bases fit TRBD1. From germline, CDR1 is MNHEY and CDR2 SVGAGI. Unmatched junction bases numbered 3, after V lost 0 bases and J lost 3 bases. CDR3 length: 17 amino acids. CDR3 nucleotide sequence: TGTGCCAGCAGTTACTCTGGGACAGGGGGCCACTACAATGAGCAGTTCTTC. Its protein product is CASSYSGTGGHYNEQFF.

The chain links TRBV20-1 to TRBJ2-4; D is unresolved. Germline V gene data show CDR1 as DFQATT and CDR2 as SNEGSKA (reference sequence). Deletions cut 3 bases from V and 0 bases from J, with 12 bases between. There are 15 residues in the CDR3. CDR3 amino acids: CSASRLVGAKNIQYF. The CDR3 region has the DNA TGCAGTGCTAGCAGACTGGTGGGAGCCAAAAACATTCAGTACTTC.

This clonotype was counted between two and nine times. The V and J genes are TRBV7-2 and TRBJ1-6; TRBD1 is a possible D gene (5 bases). Germline V gene data show CDR1 as SGHTA and CDR2 as FQGNSA. CDR3 length: 16 residues. With 1 base removed from V and 7 bases from J, the gap between germline ends came to 14 bases. The CDR3 spells CASSLDRAGQNSPLHF. CDR3 DNA sequence: TGTGCCAGCAGCTTAGACCGGGCAGGGCAGAATTCACCCCTCCACTTT.